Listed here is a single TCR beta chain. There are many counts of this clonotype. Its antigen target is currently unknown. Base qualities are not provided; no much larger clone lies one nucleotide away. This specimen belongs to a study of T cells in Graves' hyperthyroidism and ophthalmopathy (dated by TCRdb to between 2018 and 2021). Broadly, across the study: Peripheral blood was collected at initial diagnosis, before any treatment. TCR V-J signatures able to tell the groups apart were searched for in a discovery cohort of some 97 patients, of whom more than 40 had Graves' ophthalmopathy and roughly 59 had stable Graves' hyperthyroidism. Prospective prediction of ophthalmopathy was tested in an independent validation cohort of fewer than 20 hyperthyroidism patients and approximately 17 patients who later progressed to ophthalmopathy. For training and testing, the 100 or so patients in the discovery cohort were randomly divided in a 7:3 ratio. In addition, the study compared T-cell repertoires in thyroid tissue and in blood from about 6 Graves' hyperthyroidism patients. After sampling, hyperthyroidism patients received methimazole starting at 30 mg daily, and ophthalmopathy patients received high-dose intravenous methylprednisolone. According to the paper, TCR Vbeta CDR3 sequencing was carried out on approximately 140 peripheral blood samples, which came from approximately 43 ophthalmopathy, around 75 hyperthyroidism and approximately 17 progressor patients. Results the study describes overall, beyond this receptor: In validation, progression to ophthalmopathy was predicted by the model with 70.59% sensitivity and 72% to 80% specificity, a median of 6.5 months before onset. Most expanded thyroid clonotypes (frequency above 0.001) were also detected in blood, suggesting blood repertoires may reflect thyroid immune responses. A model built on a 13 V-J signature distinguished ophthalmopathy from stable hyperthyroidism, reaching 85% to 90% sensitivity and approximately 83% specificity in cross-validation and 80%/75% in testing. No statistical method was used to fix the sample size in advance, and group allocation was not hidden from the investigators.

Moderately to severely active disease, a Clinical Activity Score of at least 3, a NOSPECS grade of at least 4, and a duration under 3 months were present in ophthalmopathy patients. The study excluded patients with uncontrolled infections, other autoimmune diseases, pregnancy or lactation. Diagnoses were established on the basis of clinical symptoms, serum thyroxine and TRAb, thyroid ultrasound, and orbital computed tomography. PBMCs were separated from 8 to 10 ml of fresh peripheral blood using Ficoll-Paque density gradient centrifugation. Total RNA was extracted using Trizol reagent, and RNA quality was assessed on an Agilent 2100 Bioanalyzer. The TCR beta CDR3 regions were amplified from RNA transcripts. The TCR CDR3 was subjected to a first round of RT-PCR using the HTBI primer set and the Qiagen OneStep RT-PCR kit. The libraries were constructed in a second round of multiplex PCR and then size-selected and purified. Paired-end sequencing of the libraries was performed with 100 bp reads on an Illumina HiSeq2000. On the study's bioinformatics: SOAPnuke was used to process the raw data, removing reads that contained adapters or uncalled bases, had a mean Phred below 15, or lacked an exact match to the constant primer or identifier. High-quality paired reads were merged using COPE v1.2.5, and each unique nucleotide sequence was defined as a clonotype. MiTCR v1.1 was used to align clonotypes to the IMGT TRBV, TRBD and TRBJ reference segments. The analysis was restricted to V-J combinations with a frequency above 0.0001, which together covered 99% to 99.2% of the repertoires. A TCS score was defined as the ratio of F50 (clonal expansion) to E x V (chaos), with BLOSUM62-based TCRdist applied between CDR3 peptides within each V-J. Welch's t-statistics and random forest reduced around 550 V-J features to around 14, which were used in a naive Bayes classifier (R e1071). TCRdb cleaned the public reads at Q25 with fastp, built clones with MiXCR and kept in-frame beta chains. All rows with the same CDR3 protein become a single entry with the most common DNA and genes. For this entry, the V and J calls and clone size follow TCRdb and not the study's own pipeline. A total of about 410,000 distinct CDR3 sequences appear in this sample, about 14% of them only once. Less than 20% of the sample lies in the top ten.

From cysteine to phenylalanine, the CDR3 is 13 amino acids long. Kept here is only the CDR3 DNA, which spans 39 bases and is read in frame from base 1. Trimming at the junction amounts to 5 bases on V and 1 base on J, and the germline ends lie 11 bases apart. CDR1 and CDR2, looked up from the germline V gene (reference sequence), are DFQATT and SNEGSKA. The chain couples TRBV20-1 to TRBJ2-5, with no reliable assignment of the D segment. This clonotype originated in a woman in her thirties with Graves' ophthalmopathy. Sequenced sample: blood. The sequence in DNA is TGCAGTGCTCCCCCGCCCTTCCAAGAGACCCAGTACTTC. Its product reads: CSAPPPFQETQYF.